This T cell receptor beta chain appears in the sequencing data of a study of T-cell reconstitution after alpha-beta-depleted transplantation in children. General study findings and limits: One year post-transplant, T-cell counts and diversity were largely derived from T cells produced anew. At around two months after transplant, the alpha-beta T cells were reportedly derived from several hundred expanded clones that came from non-depleted graft cells. The study traced high day-60 TCRbeta diversity in some patients to surviving recipient T cells and thymic progenitors.

This clonotype was counted only a few times. The antigen is not known. Construction of the TCRbeta library involved unique molecular identifiers. TCRdb analysed the PCR reads with MiXCR anew, one entry per CDR3 protein. The sample carries about 510,000 distinct CDR3 sequences, 10% to 12% recorded once. Germline values: CDR1 DFQATT, CDR2 SNEGSKA (reference sequence). The CDR3 covers 11 residues. V lost 5 bases, J lost 8 bases, and 10 bases lay in between. This TCR derives from a female patient aged 2-15 years who had a stem cell transplant for aplastic anemia, so the T cells may come from the graft donor. The sample was PBMCs, mostly from graft donor cells, taken 180 days after TCRalphabeta/CD19-depleted stem cell transplant. V is TRBV20-1 and J is TRBJ2-1; D gene ambiguous. The CDR3 is CSAGRNYEQFF. The CDR3 bases are TGCAGTGCTGGCCGAAATTATGAGCAGTTCTTC.